The 6 T cell receptor beta chains given below trace back to one sample, sequenced in a study of T cells in localized non-small cell lung cancer. Some clones are missing from TCRdb's copy, which holds only in-frame ones; the method was immunoSEQ multiplex PCR. The data contain a few thousand clones, roughly a quarter of them singletons. The specimen comprised lung tumor tissue, sampled before any cancer treatment. The receptors derive from a female donor over 55 with stage II lung adenocarcinoma.

The chain links TRBV14 to TRBJ2-1; TRBD2 aligns across 7 bases. V gave up 0 bases and J gave up 9 bases; unmatched junction bases: 14. Germline V gene sequence: CDR1 SGHDN, CDR2 FVKESK. CDR3 length equals 17 residues. DNA of the CDR3: TGTGCCAGCAGCCAAGAGTACCGACTAGCCCTTGTTGGTGAGCAGTTCTTC. This encodes CASSQEYRLALVGEQFF. The whole variable domain, filled in from reference TRBV14 and TRBJ2-1, reads EAGVTQFPSHSVIEKGQTVTLRCDPISGHDNLYWYRRVMGKEIKFLLHFVKESKQDESGMPNNRFLAERTGGTYSTLKVQPAELEDSGVYFCASSQEYRLALVGEQFFGPGTRLTVL.

In its sample, this clone was seen a few times. The genes are TRBV18 and TRBJ1-1; D may be TRBD1 (5 bases). Trimming left V 1 base short and J 2 bases short, with 14 bases between. Germline assignment: CDR1 KGHSH and CDR2 LQKENI. The CDR3 covers 16 residues. The CDR3 is CASSPLVVTENTEAFF. The CDR3 DNA reads as TGTGCCAGCTCACCACTTGTAGTGACAGAAAACACTGAAGCTTTCTTT.

This clone was detected a few times. The J gene is TRBJ1-1, the V gene TRBV30; 9 bases align to TRBD1. The CDR3 runs 12 residues. Germline V gives CDR1 GTSNPN, CDR2 SVGIG (reference sequence). Trimming cost V 5 bases and J 5 bases; bases outside gene matches: 3. CDR3 in amino acids: CAWGTGITEAFF. The DNA of the CDR3 is TGTGCCTGGGGGACAGGGATAACTGAAGCTTTCTTT.

The chain carries TRBV6-8 and TRBJ1-1; D perhaps matches TRBD1 (6 bases). In germline, CDR1 is MNHGY, CDR2 SAAAGT. The length of the CDR3 is 13 residues. V was trimmed by 5 bases and J by 0 bases, leaving 7 bases between them. For the CDR3, the DNA is TGTGCCAGCAGTCGGGGGCTGAACACTGAAGCTTTCTTT. Residues: CASSRGLNTEAFF.

V and J are TRBV11-3 and TRBJ2-1; the D gene is possibly TRBD2 (7 bases). CDR1 and CDR2 from the germline V gene are SGHNT and YENEEA. There are 16 residues in the CDR3. Trimming removed 5 bases at V and 7 bases at J, with 21 bases between. The CDR3 loop reads CASSLRGRGGQNEQFF. Written as DNA, the CDR3 is TGTGCCAGCAGCCTGAGAGGGAGGGGGGGCCAAAATGAGCAGTTCTTC.

The chain joins TRBV6-8 to TRBJ2-3; TRBD1 matches 9 bases. Per germline, CDR1 MNHGY and CDR2 SAAAGT. V shed 10 bases and J 2 bases; nucleotides not matched to a gene: 7. The CDR3 length is 14 residues. CDR3: CATRDRVLTDTQYF. CDR3 coding DNA: TGTGCCACCAGGGACAGGGTACTCACAGATACGCAGTATTTT.